Listed below are T cell receptor beta chains from one sample, sequenced in a study of human T cells and chemical hapten exposure. TCRdb processed the RACE reads anew with MiXCR; each CDR3 protein has one entry. This table has 62,000 or so distinct CDR3 sequences, more than 9.5% appearing once. The material sequenced was whole blood, taken in connection with sensitization to the hapten diphenylcyclopropenone (DPC). All receptors derive from a woman in her thirties with alopecia areata. Some clones in this sample may be carry-over from other donors' samples. The CDR3 runs from the conserved cysteine through the conserved F or W. Each record gives: V gene, J gene, D gene, clone size, CDR3 DNA, CDR3 protein. A D gene is named only where the DNA matches it firmly. Where a row states a size, it is once, few, many or the class of an expanded clone; other rows omit it.

TRBV6-5	TRBJ1-6	.	few	TGTGCCAGCAGTGGGACATCTAGGACGCTCTATAATTCACCCCTCCACTTT	CASSGTSRTLYNSPLHF
TRBV12-3/TRBV12-4	TRBJ1-1	.	many	TGTGCCAGCAGCTCTCGCCGGGGGTACACTGAAGCTTTCTTT	CASSSRRGYTEAFF
TRBV12-5	TRBJ1-6	.	few	TGTGCTAGTGGTATGACCCGGGATTCACCCCTCCACTTT	CASGMTRDSPLHF
TRBV7-2	TRBJ1-6	.	many	TGTGCCAGCGCCGGGATGAGCTCCTATAATTCACCCCTCCACTTT	CASAGMSSYNSPLHF
TRBV10-3	TRBJ2-3	.	few	TGTGCCATCAGTGCAAATATAGATACGCAGTATTTT	CAISANIDTQYF
TRBV6-1	TRBJ2-3	.	.	TGTGCCAGCGTCAACACTGGACTCACAGATACGCAGTATTTT	CASVNTGLTDTQYF
TRBV5-1	TRBJ1-4	.	many	TGCGCCAGCAGCTTAGGAACACGGAATGAAAAACTGTTTTTT	CASSLGTRNEKLFF
TRBV2	TRBJ1-1	.	.	TGTGCCAGCACCGGTCCGGGACAAAAAGCCACTGAAGCTTTCTTT	CASTGPGQKATEAFF
TRBV6-2/TRBV6-3	TRBJ2-4	TRBD1	many	TGTGCCAGCAGTACCGGACAGGGGGCAGTCAAAAGGGACATTCAGTACTTC	CASSTGQGAVKRDIQYF
TRBV30	TRBJ1-3	TRBD1	few	TGTGCCTGGGACAGGGGGCTAGGAAACACCATATATTTT	CAWDRGLGNTIYF
TRBV29-1	TRBJ2-2	.	.	TGCAGCGTTTACACAGGTCATAACACCGGGGAGCTGTTTTTT	CSVYTGHNTGELFF
TRBV11-2	TRBJ1-2	TRBD1	many	TGTGCCAGCAGCTTGGGACAGGGTTGGTATGGCTACACCTTC	CASSLGQGWYGYTF
TRBV7-6	TRBJ2-5	.	.	TGTGCCAGCAGCTTACCCCCATTCGGAGGGCAGGGAGAGACCCAGTACTTC	CASSLPPFGGQGETQYF
TRBV7-8	TRBJ2-5	TRBD2	.	TGTGCCAGCAGCTTCTACGCGACTAGCGGGGGGGAGGCCCAGTACTTC	CASSFYATSGGEAQYF
TRBV6-5	TRBJ1-1	.	few	TGTGCCAGCAGTTACTCGACGGGGAACACTGAAGCTTTCTTT	CASSYSTGNTEAFF
TRBV29-1	TRBJ1-1	.	many	TGCAGCGTTGTGGCGGGGGGAACCACTGAAGCTTTCTTT	CSVVAGGTTEAFF
TRBV29-1	TRBJ1-5	.	.	TGCAGCGTTGCCCGGGACACGGGCCAGCCCCAGCATTTT	CSVARDTGQPQHF
TRBV9	TRBJ2-1	.	.	TGTGCCAGCGGTCGGCTCTTTTACAATGAGCAGTTCTTC	CASGRLFYNEQFF
TRBV30	TRBJ2-1	TRBD2	.	TGTGCCTGGAGCTTCGGACTAGCGGGAGTCAATGAGCAGTTCTTC	CAWSFGLAGVNEQFF
TRBV19	TRBJ2-7	.	.	TGTGCCAGTAGTATAGGACAGGGAGGTGTCGAGCAGTACTTC	CASSIGQGGVEQYF
TRBV6-5	TRBJ2-5	TRBD1	many	TGTGCCAGCAGTTACGGCCCTAGGACAGGGGGGGAGACCCAGTACTTC	CASSYGPRTGGETQYF
TRBV5-1	TRBJ2-2	.	many	TGCGCCAGCAGCTTGGATACGTGGGGGCCGGGGAACACCGGGGAGCTGTTTTTT	CASSLDTWGPGNTGELFF
TRBV7-6	TRBJ2-1	.	few	TGTGCCAGCAGCTTGGGGGGCCCCCTGGATGAGCAGTTCTTC	CASSLGGPLDEQFF
TRBV5-1	TRBJ2-7	TRBD2	few	TGCGCCAGCAGCTTGGAGAGCGGGAGCTCCTACGAGCAGTACTTC	CASSLESGSSYEQYF
TRBV2	TRBJ2-5	.	.	TGTGCCAGCAGTGATAGAGACGGGACCCAGTACTTC	CASSDRDGTQYF
TRBV27	TRBJ1-1	.	.	TGTGCCAGCAGTTTTCGAGTTTTTGGGGTTTGGGGCGACAGCCCAAGCCTGAACACTGAAGCTTTCTTT	CASSFRVFGVWGDSPSLNTEAFF
TRBV18	TRBJ2-1	TRBD2	many	TGTGCCAGCTCAGCCCCCGCCGGGACTAGCGCTGGCAATGAGCAGTTCTTC	CASSAPAGTSAGNEQFF
TRBV4-2	TRBJ2-7	.	.	TGTGCCAGCAGCCAAGTAGAAGGGCCCGACTACGAGCAGTACTTC	CASSQVEGPDYEQYF
TRBV4-2	TRBJ1-2	.	few	TGTGCCAGCAGCCAAGAGAAGGTCCGGGGTCTCGATGGCTACACCTTC	CASSQEKVRGLDGYTF
TRBV5-1	TRBJ1-1	.	many	TGCGCCAGCAGCTGGGGGTCATCGGGCACTGAAGCTTTCTTT	CASSWGSSGTEAFF
TRBV2	TRBJ2-1	TRBD2	many	TGTGCCAGCAGTGGAGCGGGGGCTTCCTACAATGAGCAGTTCTTC	CASSGAGASYNEQFF
TRBV19	TRBJ2-7	.	few	TGTGCCAGTAGTTTCGGCGGGTACGAGCAGTACTTC	CASSFGGYEQYF
TRBV5-1	TRBJ2-1	.	few	TGCGCCAGCAGCTTGGCCGGGACTCCTGGAAAAGAGCAGTTCTTC	CASSLAGTPGKEQFF